This T cell receptor (beta chain) was sequenced during a study of blood T cell repertoires in COVID-19. Study information: The cDNA or gDNA used as material had been derived from T cells, B-cell-depleted T cells, or PBMCs.

TCRdb keeps only in-frame clones here, not all; method: immunoSEQ multiplex PCR. The sample has more than 150,000 clones; roughly 87% are singletons. The CDR3 totals 13 residues. Looked up from germline, CDR1 is SQVTM and CDR2 is ANQGSEA. Trimming took off 4 bases at V and 4 bases at J, with 14 bases between the two ends. This chain links TRBV29-1 with TRBJ2-7; perhaps TRBD1 as D (5 bases). This TCR was recovered from a woman aged 25 to 45 who had recovered from COVID-19. What was sequenced was PBMCs or T cells enriched from blood (not recorded which). The CDR3 DNA is TGCAGCGTTGGGGGCCCCCAGCAGTACGAGCAGTACTTC. Translation: CSVGGPQQYEQYF.